This TCR beta chain stems from a study of identical twins. There are many counts of this clonotype. One entry per CDR3 protein, called by TCRdb with MiXCR from the 5' RACE reads. This sample yields around 1.7 million distinct CDR3 sequences, of which 32% are seen a single time; about 0.25% belongs to the top ten. Germline V gene sequence: CDR1 SNHLY, CDR2 FYNNEI. The CDR3 consists of 14 residues. With 0 bases removed from V and 6 bases from J, the gap between germline ends came to 10 bases. The material sequenced was cord blood. This receptor was identified in a newborn girl in good health. The rearrangement uses TRBV2 and TRBJ2-3; a possible D gene is TRBD2 (6 bases). The CDR3 DNA reads as TGTGCCAGCAGTGAAGCTAGCGGAGGGGATACGCAGTATTTT. It specifies CASSEASGGDTQYF.